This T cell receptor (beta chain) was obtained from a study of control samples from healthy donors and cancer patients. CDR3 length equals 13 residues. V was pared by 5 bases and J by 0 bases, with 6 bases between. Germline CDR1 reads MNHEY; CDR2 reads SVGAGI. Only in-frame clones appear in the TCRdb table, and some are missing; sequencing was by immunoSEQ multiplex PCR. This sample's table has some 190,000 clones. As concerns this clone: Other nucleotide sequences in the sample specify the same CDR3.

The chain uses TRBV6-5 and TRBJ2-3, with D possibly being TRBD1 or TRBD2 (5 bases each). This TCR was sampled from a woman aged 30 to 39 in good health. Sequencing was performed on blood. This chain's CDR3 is CASSRDSTDTQYF. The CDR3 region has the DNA TGTGCCAGCAGTAGGGACAGCACAGATACGCAGTATTTT.